This TCR beta chain originates from a study of blood T cell repertoires in COVID-19. Study at large: From T cells, B-cell-depleted T cells, or PBMCs came the material, which was cDNA or gDNA.

The CDR3 sequence is 12 residues long. The ends were cut back, 1 base at V and 3 bases at J, with 5 bases in the middle. Germline CDR1 is SGHDT and CDR2 is YYEEEE. TCRdb's table, derived via immunoSEQ multiplex PCR, lists solely in-frame clones and lacks some. The sample carries under 60,000 clones, around 82% recorded once. The TCR comes from a man aged 40-50 years with acute or convalescent COVID-19. The chain carries TRBV5-6 and TRBJ2-7, with D hard to call. Sequences were obtained from peripheral blood. The chain's CDR3 is CASSLSGYEQYF. DNA of the CDR3: TGTGCCAGCAGCTTGTCAGGCTACGAGCAGTACTTC.